One and the same sample provided the 27 T cell receptor beta chains below, sequenced in a study of human thymus T cells. The table came from immunoSEQ multiplex PCR; TCRdb's copy has only in-frame clones and leaves some out. In the table there are 40,000 to 55,000 clones, 90% to 95% of which are singletons. Sequenced material: blood. The receptor source for this set is a boy less than two years old with a congenital heart defect but otherwise immunologically healthy.

The chain has TRBV19 and TRBJ2-3; D ambiguous. Looked up from germline, CDR1 is LNHDA and CDR2 is SQIVND (reference sequence). The CDR3 runs 15 residues. V was shortened by 1 base and J by 2 bases, with 10 bases between the two germline ends. The CDR3 here is CASSIGPYATDTQYF. CDR3 bases: TGTGCCAGTAGTATAGGCCCCTATGCCACAGATACGCAGTATTTT.

The V gene is TRBV7-3, the J gene TRBJ1-5; a possible D gene is TRBD1 (5 bases). From germline, CDR1 is SGHTA and CDR2 FQGTGA. The CDR3 runs to 16 residues. Trimming cost V 2 bases and J 5 bases, with 16 bases left between them. The CDR3 loop reads CASSLWEDKWHQPQHF. The CDR3 DNA reads as TGTGCCAGCAGCTTATGGGAGGACAAATGGCATCAGCCCCAGCATTTT.

The chain recombines TRBV6-4 with TRBJ2-5; 13 nucleotides line up with TRBD2. Losses at the gene ends were 2 bases for V and 2 bases for J; bases not matched to a gene: 5. The germline CDR1 and CDR2 sequences are MRHNA and SNTAGT. The CDR3 consists of 17 residues. CDR3 sequence reads: CASSDRTSGGYQETQYF. CDR3 nucleotide sequence: TGTGCCAGCAGTGACCGGACTAGCGGGGGTTATCAAGAGACCCAGTACTTC.

This clone was seen a handful of times. An end of the junction does not agree with germline; a read error may underlie this. V usage is TRBV19 and J usage is TRBJ1-1; D not certain. The CDR3 is made up of 15 amino acids. Germline V gives CDR1 LNHDA, CDR2 SQIVND (reference sequence). The CDR3 DNA reads as TGTGCCAGTACTATAGGGCCCCTCCCGCTGAGTGAAGCTTTCTTT. Its protein product is CASTIGPLPLSEAFF.

The CDR3 spells CASSVLGEKLFF. CDR3 coding DNA: TGTGCCAGCAGTGTACTGGGTGAAAAACTGTTTTTT. This chain links TRBV6-1 with TRBJ1-4; D call uncertain. Germline CDR1 reads MNHNS; CDR2 reads SASEGT. The length of the CDR3 is 12 residues. V lost 4 bases and J lost 7, with 7 bases in between.

This sequence joins TRBV11-2 and TRBJ2-5; the D gene is possibly TRBD2 (6 bases). Germline CDR1 SGHAT, CDR2 FQNNGV. This CDR3 spans 16 amino acids. The V end was cut by 5 bases, the J end by 0 bases, with 16 bases between. The CDR3 DNA follows: TGTGCCAGCAGCCTACGACTAGTCGAGTACCAAGAGACCCAGTACTTC. It encodes CASSLRLVEYQETQYF.

This clone was observed a single time. The CDR3 DNA is TGTGCCAGCAGCCAAGCCCCTCAGGGGTGGGGCACAGATACGCAGTATTTT. Its protein is CASSQAPQGWGTDTQYF. This chain connects TRBV14 to TRBJ2-3; perhaps TRBD1 as D (6 bases). This CDR3 comprises 17 residues. V dropped 1 base and J dropped 1 base, with 15 bases sitting between them. In germline, CDR1 is SGHDN, CDR2 FVKESK.

On this clone itself: The sample holds other DNA sequences that translate to the same CDR3. V is TRBV28 and J is TRBJ2-7; TRBD1 matches 7 bases. The length of the CDR3 is 12 residues. Germline lookup yields CDR1 MDHEN and CDR2 SYDVKM. The V segment lost 3 bases and the J segment 4 bases; nucleotides outside the gene matches: 0. The CDR3: CASSLTGYEQYF. CDR3 coding DNA: TGTGCCAGCAGTTTGACAGGGTACGAGCAGTACTTC.

The chain combines TRBV5-1 with TRBJ1-1, with 9 bases aligning to TRBD1. V shed 7 bases, J shed 3 bases, and the junction held 4 bases outside the gene matches. CDR3 size: 13 residues. CDR1 SGHRS and CDR2 YFSETQ come from the germline V gene. Written as DNA, the CDR3 is TGCGCCAGCGGGGGACAGGGAGACACTGAAGCTTTCTTT. It codes for CASGGQGDTEAFF. Full variable domain (rest looked up from reference TRBV5-1 and TRBJ1-1): KAGVTQTPRYLIKTRGQQVTLSCSPISGHRSVSWYQQTPGQGLQFLFEYFSETQRNKGNFPGRFSGRQFSNSRSEMNVSTLELGDSALYLCASGGQGDTEAFFGQGTRLTVV.

The chain has TRBV4-2 and TRBJ2-1, with D unresolved. The CDR3 is 13 residues long. Per the germline V gene, CDR1 is LGHNA and CDR2 is YNFKEQ. The V end was cut by 5 bases, the J end by 0 bases, with 5 bases between. The DNA of the CDR3 is TGTGCCAGCAGCTACAACTCCTACAATGAGCAGTTCTTC. Translating gives CASSYNSYNEQFF.

This clone was picked up one time. The gene calls are TRBV18 and TRBJ2-1, with 7 positions matching TRBD1. The CDR3 is 15 residues long. The germline V gene has CDR1 KGHSH and CDR2 LQKENI. Trimming at V came to 5 bases and at J to 8 bases, leaving 12 bases not matched to a gene. The chain's CDR3 is CASSGDRARKDEQFF. CDR3 coding DNA: TGTGCCAGCTCAGGAGACAGGGCACGTAAGGATGAGCAGTTCTTC.

The V gene is TRBV6-4, the J gene TRBJ1-3; D call uncertain. The CDR3 covers 15 residues. The V gene lost 6 bases and the J gene lost 0 bases, with 12 bases spanning the gap. CDR1 and CDR2 (germline): MRHNA, SNTAGT. The CDR3 DNA reads TGTGCCAGCAGAATGACCCTTAACTCTGGAAACACCATATATTTT. Encoded protein: CASRMTLNSGNTIYF.

This rearrangement joins TRBV11-2 to TRBJ1-6; possibly TRBD1 for D (6 bases). The germline V gene has CDR1 SGHAT and CDR2 FQNNGV. This CDR3 is 15 amino acids long. Trimming pared 4 bases from V and 10 bases from J, leaving 17 bases between. The CDR3 loop reads CASSSSSYGQSPLHF. For the CDR3, the DNA is TGTGCCAGCAGCTCCTCCTCGTATGGACAGTCACCCCTCCACTTT.

This rearrangement joins TRBV28 to TRBJ2-5; TRBD1 agrees at 9 bases. With V trimmed by 6 bases and J by 3 bases, 5 bases remained unmatched. This CDR3 has 14 amino acids. CDR1 and CDR2 (germline): MDHEN, SYDVKM. The DNA for the CDR3 is TGTGCCAGCAGCTGGGACAGGGTGAAAGAGACCCAGTACTTC. It is translated as CASSWDRVKETQYF.

This clone has just one count. This chain connects TRBV5-1 to TRBJ2-5, with unresolved D. Germline loops: CDR1 SGHRS, CDR2 YFSETQ. This CDR3 is 13 amino acids long. V was pared by 2 bases and J by 2 bases, with 7 bases between. CDR3 residues: CASSFVLQETQYF. The CDR3 DNA reads TGCGCCAGCAGCTTCGTACTGCAAGAGACCCAGTACTTC.

Remarks on this clone: A read error may produce the germline difference seen at one junction end. The chain carries TRBV4-3 and TRBJ2-1, with 9 positions matching TRBD2. Per the germline V gene, CDR1 is LGHNA and CDR2 is YSLEER. The CDR3 spans 15 residues. The CDR3: CASSQVLAGASPKVF. For the CDR3, the DNA is TGCGCCAGCAGCCAAGTTTTAGCGGGGGCCTCCCCAAAGGTCTTC.

The V call is TRBV4-3, the J call TRBJ2-1, with TRBD2 identical over 9 bases. Germline CDR1 LGHNA, CDR2 YSLEER. The CDR3 has 16 residues. The V and J ends lost 0 bases and 9 bases, in that order; junction bases with no gene match: 9. The DNA for the CDR3 is TGCGCCAGCAGCCAAGATGCGCGGGGGGGCAGATTTGAGCAGTTCTTC. Its translation: CASSQDARGGRFEQFF.

This chain joins TRBV4-3 and TRBJ1-1; no clear D gene. Germline V gives CDR1 LGHNA, CDR2 YSLEER. Trimming stripped 2 bases from V and 1 base from J, with 5 bases between. This CDR3 region has 13 residues. In DNA form, the CDR3 reads TGCGCCAGCAGCCAATTCAGGAACACTGAAGCTTTCTTT. It translates to CASSQFRNTEAFF.

The CDR3 DNA reads as TGTGCCAGCAGCTGGACTAGCGGGGCCTACGAGCAGTACTTC. Protein product: CASSWTSGAYEQYF. The gene calls are TRBV7-2 and TRBJ2-7, with 12 bases that match TRBD2. The V gene's germline CDR1 is SGHTA and CDR2 FQGNSA. The CDR3 is 14 residues long. J was trimmed by 2 bases and V by 4 bases; bases with no gene match: 0.

The V gene is TRBV7-9, the J gene TRBJ1-2, with D tentatively TRBD1 (6 bases). Germline loops: CDR1 SEHNR, CDR2 FQNEAQ (reference sequence). Between the trimmed V and J ends, which lost 5 bases and 4 bases, there was a span of 17 bases. The CDR3 totals 15 residues. This CDR3 reads CASSPTGIYSYGYTF. Written as DNA, the CDR3 is TGTGCCAGCAGCCCCACAGGGATTTATAGCTATGGCTACACCTTC.

The gene calls are TRBV9 and TRBJ1-1; maybe TRBD1 (5 bases). Germline loops: CDR1 SGDLS, CDR2 YYNGEE. Trimming left V 4 bases short and J 6 bases short, with 10 bases between. The CDR3 totals 12 residues. Written as DNA, the CDR3 is TGTGCCAGCAGCCCCTGGGGGGCTGAAGCTTTCTTT. It yields the protein CASSPWGAEAFF.

The chain links TRBV28 to TRBJ1-5; 9 nucleotides align to TRBD1. The trim removed 6 bases at V and 6 bases at J, leaving 6 bases unmatched. The germline V gene encodes CDR1 MDHEN and CDR2 SYDVKM. There are 14 residues in the CDR3. CDR3 protein: CASSWDRVGQPQHF. The CDR3 nucleotides read TGTGCCAGCAGCTGGGACAGGGTGGGTCAGCCCCAGCATTTT.

The chain couples TRBV5-4 to TRBJ2-7; TRBD2 might be the D (6 bases). Between the trimmed V and J ends, which lost 3 bases and 3 bases, there was a span of 28 bases. CDR3 length: 19 amino acids. Germline V lookup: CDR1 SGHNT, CDR2 YYREEE (reference sequence). CDR3 DNA: TGTGCCAGCAGCTCCCTAGGGGCACCGGGGGTTCGCCCTAACTACGAGCAGTACTTC. This codes for CASSSLGAPGVRPNYEQYF.

The genes are TRBV5-4 and TRBJ2-5; TRBD1 matches at 10 bases. The CDR3 is 14 residues long. V dropped 4 bases and J dropped 4; count of bases not matched to a gene: 4. Germline-derived CDR1 and CDR2 are SGHNT and YYREEE (reference sequence). CDR3 DNA: TGTGCCAGCAGCACCCGGACAGGGGGAGAGACCCAGTACTTC. This translates into CASSTRTGGETQYF.

A note on this clone: A junction end diverges from the germline sequence, so it may reflect a read error. The chain is built from TRBV23-1 and TRBJ1-5, with a possible D match to TRBD1 (6 bases). TRBV23-1 is annotated as an ORF whose role is uncertain. CDR3 length equals 18 residues. The CDR3 region has the DNA TGCGTCAGCAGTCAATCAGAACTCCAGGGGCTAGGCAATCAGCCCCAGCATTTT. Residues: CVSSQSELQGLGNQPQHF.

V and J are TRBV4-1 and TRBJ1-1, with D hard to call. The V end was cut by 1 base, the J end by 1 base, with 7 bases between. This CDR3 is 14 amino acids long. Looked up from germline, CDR1 is MGHRA and CDR2 is YSYEKL. The CDR3: CASSQGPQNTEAFF. The CDR3 DNA reads TGCGCCAGCAGCCAAGGTCCCCAGAACACTGAAGCTTTCTTT.

V and J are TRBV27 and TRBJ1-5; a possible D gene is TRBD1 (6 bases). V gave up 4 bases and J gave up 7 bases, with 14 bases separating them. Germline V gene sequence: CDR1 MNHEY, CDR2 SMNVEV (reference sequence). The CDR3 runs 14 residues. CDR3 DNA: TGTGCCAGCAGTTGGACGGGGGCCAGGCAGCCCCAGCATTTT. This sequence encodes CASSWTGARQPQHF.